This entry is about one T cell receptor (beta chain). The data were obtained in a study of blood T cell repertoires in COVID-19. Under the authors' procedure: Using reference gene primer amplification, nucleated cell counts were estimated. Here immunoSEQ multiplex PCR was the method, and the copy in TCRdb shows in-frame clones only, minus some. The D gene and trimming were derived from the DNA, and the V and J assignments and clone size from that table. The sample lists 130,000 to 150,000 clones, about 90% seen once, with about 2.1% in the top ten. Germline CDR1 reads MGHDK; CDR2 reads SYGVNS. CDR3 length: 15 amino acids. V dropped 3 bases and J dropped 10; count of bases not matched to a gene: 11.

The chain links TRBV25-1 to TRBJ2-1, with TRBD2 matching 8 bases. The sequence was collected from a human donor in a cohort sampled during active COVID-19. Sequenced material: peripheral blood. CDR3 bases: TGTGCCAGCAGTGAGCTCGCGGGAGGTCTGGAGGAGCAGTTCTTC. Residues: CASSELAGGLEEQFF.